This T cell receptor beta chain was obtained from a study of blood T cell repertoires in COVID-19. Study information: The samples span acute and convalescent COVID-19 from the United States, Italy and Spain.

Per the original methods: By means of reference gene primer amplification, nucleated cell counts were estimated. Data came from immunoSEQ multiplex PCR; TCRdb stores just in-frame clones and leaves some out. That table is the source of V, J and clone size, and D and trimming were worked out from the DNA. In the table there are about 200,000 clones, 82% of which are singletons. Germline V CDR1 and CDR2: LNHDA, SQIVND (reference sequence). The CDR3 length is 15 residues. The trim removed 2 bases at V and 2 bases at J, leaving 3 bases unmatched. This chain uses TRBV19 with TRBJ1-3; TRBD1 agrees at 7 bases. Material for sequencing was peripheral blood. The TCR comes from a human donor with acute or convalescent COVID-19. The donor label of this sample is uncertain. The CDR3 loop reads CASSIKTGTGNTIYF. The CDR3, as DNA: TGTGCCAGTAGTATAAAGACAGGGACTGGAAACACCATATATTTT.